The entry that follows covers one T cell receptor (beta chain) sequence. Its target is unknown. This entry comes from a study of T cell responses to AZD1222 COVID-19 vaccine. CDR3 length equals 16 residues. The V gene's germline CDR1 is MGHDK and CDR2 SYGVNS. Unmatched junction bases numbered 7, after V lost 2 bases and J lost 9 bases. Whole-study findings and limits: Baseline antibody screening turned up just six or seven seropositive AZD1222 recipients.

Assay used: immunoSEQ multiplex PCR; TCRdb lists only in-frame clones, some missing. The sample includes over 100,000 clones, around 86% of them seen just once. This chain links TRBV25-1 with TRBJ1-6, with 10 bases matching TRBD1. The origin of this receptor is an adult in good health. Sequenced material: peripheral blood, taken on day 0 of AZD1222 vaccination. The CDR3 DNA follows: TGTGCCAGCAGTGAAAGGGGACAGGGGATAGGTTCACCCCTCCACTTT. Its protein product is CASSERGQGIGSPLHF.